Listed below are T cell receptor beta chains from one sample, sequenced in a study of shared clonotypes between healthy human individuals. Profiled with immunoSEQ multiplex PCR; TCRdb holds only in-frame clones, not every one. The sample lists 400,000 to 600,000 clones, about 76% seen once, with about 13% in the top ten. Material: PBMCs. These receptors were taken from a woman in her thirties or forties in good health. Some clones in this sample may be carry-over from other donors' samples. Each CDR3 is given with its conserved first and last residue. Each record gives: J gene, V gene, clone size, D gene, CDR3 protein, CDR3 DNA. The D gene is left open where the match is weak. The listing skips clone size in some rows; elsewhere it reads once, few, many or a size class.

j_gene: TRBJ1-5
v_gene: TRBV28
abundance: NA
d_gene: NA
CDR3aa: CASSWVGGGNNQPQHF
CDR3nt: TGTGCCAGCAGTTGGGTAGGCGGGGGGAACAATCAGCCCCAGCATTTT

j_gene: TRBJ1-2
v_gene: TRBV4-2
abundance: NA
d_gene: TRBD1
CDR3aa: CASSQDPLQGGSVYGYTF
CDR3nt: TGTGCCAGCAGCCAAGACCCTCTACAGGGGGGGTCCGTCTATGGCTACACCTTC

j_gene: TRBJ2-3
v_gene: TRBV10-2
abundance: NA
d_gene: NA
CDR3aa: CASSEGGGSTDTQYF
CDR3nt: TGCGCCAGCAGCGAAGGGGGGGGGAGCACAGATACGCAGTATTTT

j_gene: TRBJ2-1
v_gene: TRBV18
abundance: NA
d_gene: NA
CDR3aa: CASSPLADNEQFF
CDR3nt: TGTGCCAGCTCACCACTAGCGGACAATGAGCAGTTCTTC

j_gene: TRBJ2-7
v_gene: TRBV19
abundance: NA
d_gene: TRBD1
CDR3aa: CASSIRQGANEQYF
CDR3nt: TGTGCCAGTAGTATCCGACAGGGTGCAAACGAGCAGTACTTC

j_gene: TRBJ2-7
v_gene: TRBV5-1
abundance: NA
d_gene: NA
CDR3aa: CASSLGPSHGLSYEQYF
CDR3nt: TGCGCCAGCAGCTTGGGCCCCTCCCACGGACTTTCCTACGAGCAGTACTTC

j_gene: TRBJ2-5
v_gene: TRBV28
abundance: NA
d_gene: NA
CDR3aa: CASSLRGSAGETQYF
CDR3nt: TGTGCCAGCAGTTTAAGAGGGAGTGCGGGGGAGACCCAGTACTTC

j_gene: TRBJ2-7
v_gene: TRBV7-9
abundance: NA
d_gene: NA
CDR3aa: CASSRDGTYEQYF
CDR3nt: TGTGCCAGCAGCCGGGACGGGACCTACGAGCAGTACTTC

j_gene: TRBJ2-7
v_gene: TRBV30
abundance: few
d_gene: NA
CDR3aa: CAWSVKISSWEQYF
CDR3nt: TGTGCCTGGAGTGTAAAGATTTCGTCCTGGGAGCAGTACTTC

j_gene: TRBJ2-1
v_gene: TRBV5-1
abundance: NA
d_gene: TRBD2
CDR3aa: CASSIAGTSGSDEQFF
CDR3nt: TGCGCCAGCAGCATAGCCGGGACTAGCGGGAGTGATGAGCAGTTCTTC

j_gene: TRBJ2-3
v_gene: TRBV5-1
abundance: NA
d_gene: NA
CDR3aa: CASSLDGGGRTDTQYF
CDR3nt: TGCGCCAGCAGCTTGGACGGGGGAGGTCGCACAGATACGCAGTATTTT

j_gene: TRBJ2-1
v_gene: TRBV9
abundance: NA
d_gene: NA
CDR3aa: CASSVAPVLDEQFF
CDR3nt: TGTGCCAGCAGCGTAGCCCCGGTGCTGGATGAGCAGTTCTTC

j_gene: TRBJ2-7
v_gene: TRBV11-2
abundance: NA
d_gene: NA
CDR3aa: CASSLGRAPSYEQYF
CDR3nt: TGTGCCAGCAGCTTAGGTCGGGCCCCTTCCTACGAGCAGTACTTC

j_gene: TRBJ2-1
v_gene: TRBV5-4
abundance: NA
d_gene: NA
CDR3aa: CASSLWSGDEQFF
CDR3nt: TGTGCCAGCAGCTTATGGTCGGGGGATGAGCAGTTCTTC

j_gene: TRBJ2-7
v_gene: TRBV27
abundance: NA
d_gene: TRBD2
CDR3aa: CASRGTSGSEQYF
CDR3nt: TGTGCCAGCAGAGGGACTAGCGGGAGCGAGCAGTACTTC

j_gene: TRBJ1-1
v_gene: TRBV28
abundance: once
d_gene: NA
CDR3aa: CASSRGQENTEAFF
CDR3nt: TGTGCCAGCAGCCGCGGGCAGGAGAACACTGAAGCTTTCTTT

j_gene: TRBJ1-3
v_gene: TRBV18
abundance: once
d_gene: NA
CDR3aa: CASSEGVLMIGNTIYF
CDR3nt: TGTGCCAGCTCAGAGGGGGTCCTTATGATTGGAAACACCATATATTTT

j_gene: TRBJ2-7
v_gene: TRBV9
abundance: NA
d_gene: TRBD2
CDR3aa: CASSVEGTSGYEQYF
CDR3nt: TGTGCCAGCAGCGTAGAGGGGACTAGCGGTTACGAGCAGTACTTC

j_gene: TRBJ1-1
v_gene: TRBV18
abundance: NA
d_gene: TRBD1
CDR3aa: CASSPAQGGIEAFF
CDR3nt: TGTGCCAGCTCACCGGCGCAGGGGGGAATTGAAGCTTTCTTT

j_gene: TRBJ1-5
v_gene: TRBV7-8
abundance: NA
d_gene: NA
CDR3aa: CASSLGGRGNQPQHF
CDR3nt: TGTGCCAGCAGCTTAGGCGGGAGGGGCAATCAGCCCCAGCATTTT

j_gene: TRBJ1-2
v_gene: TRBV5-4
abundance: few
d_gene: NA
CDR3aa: CASSLWSSGAHGYTF
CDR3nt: TGTGCCAGCAGCTTGTGGAGTTCGGGGGCGCATGGCTACACCTTC

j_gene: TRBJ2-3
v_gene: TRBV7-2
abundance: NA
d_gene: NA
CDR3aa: CASSLFGTDTQYF
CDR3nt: TGTGCCAGCAGCTTGTTTGGCACAGATACGCAGTATTTT

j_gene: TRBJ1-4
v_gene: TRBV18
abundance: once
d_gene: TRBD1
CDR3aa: CASSPGQGLIEKLFF
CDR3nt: TGTGCCAGCTCACCGGGACAGGGGTTAATTGAAAAACTGTTTTTT

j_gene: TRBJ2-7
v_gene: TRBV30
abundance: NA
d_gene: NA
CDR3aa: CAWTRRGSYEQYF
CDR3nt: TGTGCCTGGACTAGGCGGGGATCCTACGAGCAGTACTTC

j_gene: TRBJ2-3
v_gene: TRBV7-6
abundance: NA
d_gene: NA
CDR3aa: CASSFWADTQYF
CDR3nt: TGTGCCAGCAGCTTTTGGGCAGATACGCAGTATTTT

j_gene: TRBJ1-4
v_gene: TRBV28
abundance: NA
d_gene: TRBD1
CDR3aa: CASSSGQGIRNEKLFF
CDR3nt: TGTGCCAGCAGTTCGGGACAGGGGATACGTAATGAAAAACTGTTTTTT

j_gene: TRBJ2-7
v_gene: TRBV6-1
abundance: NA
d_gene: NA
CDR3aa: CASSDLFTPPYEQYF
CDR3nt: TGTGCCAGCAGTGATTTATTTACACCCCCCTACGAGCAGTACTTC

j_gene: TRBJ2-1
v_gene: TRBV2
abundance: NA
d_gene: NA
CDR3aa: CASRENNEQFF
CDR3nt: TGTGCCAGCAGAGAAAACAATGAGCAGTTCTTC

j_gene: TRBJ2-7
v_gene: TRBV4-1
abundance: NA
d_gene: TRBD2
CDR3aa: CASSQGLAGMSYEQYF
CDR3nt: TGCGCCAGCAGCCAGGGCCTAGCGGGAATGTCCTACGAGCAGTACTTC

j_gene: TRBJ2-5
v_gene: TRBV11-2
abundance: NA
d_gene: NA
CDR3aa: CASSLGSRETQYF
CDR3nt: TGTGCCAGCAGCTTAGGGTCGCGAGAGACCCAGTACTTC

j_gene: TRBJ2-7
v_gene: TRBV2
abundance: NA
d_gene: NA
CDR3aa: CASRADSYEQYF
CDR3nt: TGTGCCAGCAGAGCGGACAGCTACGAGCAGTACTTC

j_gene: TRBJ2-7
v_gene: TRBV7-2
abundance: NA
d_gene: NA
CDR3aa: CASSLGGAGNLYEQYF
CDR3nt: TGTGCCAGCAGCTTAGGGGGCGCAGGGAACTTATACGAGCAGTACTTC